A single T cell receptor beta chain is shown here with its context. The antigen is not known. These data are taken from a study of cytomegalovirus exposure and HLA in healthy donors. Study-level information: In an earlier analysis, 117 million unique TCR beta sequences were found from 150 million to 200 million T cells.

Broader study findings: Most likely, a cluster of highly shared sequence variants arose as a sequencing artifact. For most TCR beta V segments, an earlier analysis put the productive rate at about 90% or about 30% of the time. Common viral pathogens seemed to be connected with several of the most significant clusters, according to a later analysis.

PCR was performed using 60 Vbeta and 13 Jbeta primers. The method was immunoSEQ multiplex PCR; TCRdb's version includes in-frame clones alone and lacks a portion of them. Found here are approximately 88,000 clones, roughly 73% of them singletons; the top ten hold approximately 7%. The CDR3 covers 14 residues. Germline-derived CDR1 and CDR2 are SGHDT and YYEEEE. Trimming removed 4 bases at V and 4 bases at J, with 9 bases between. Sequencing was carried out using PBMCs. The sequence derives from a middle-aged man in good health and CMV-seropositive. The chain uses TRBV5-6 and TRBJ1-6; D is ambiguous. The CDR3 protein is CASSPRGYNSPLHF. The CDR3 DNA reads TGTGCCAGCAGCCCGAGAGGATATAATTCACCCCTCCACTTT.